This TCR beta chain was identified in a study of blood T cell repertoires in COVID-19. Assay: immunoSEQ multiplex PCR; the TCRdb copy retains only in-frame clones and omits some. The repertoire holds about 310,000 clones, with roughly 86% as singletons. The CDR3 loop spans 15 amino acids. Germline V gene sequence: CDR1 LGHNA, CDR2 YNFKEQ. J was trimmed by 4 bases and V by 4 bases; bases with no gene match: 6. Membership in each cohort depended on participant-reported clinical history. The sample comprised PBMCs or T cells enriched from blood (not recorded which). The chain employs TRBV4-2 and TRBJ2-1; 8 nucleotides line up with TRBD2. The sequence was collected from a woman younger than 45 who had recovered from COVID-19. The CDR3 DNA follows: TGTGCCAGCAGCCTCCAAGCGGGAGCATACAATGAGCAGTTCTTC. Protein product: CASSLQAGAYNEQFF.